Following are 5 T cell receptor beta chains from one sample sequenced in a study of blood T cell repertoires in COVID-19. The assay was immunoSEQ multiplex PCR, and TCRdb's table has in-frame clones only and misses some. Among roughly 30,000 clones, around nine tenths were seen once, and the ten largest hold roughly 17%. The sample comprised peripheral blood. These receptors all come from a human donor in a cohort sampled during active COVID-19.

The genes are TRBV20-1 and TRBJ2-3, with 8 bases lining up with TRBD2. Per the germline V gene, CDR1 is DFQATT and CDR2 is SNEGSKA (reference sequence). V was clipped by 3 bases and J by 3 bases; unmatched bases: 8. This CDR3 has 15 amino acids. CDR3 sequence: CSASLRGGRTDTQYF. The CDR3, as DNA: TGCAGTGCTAGTTTACGCGGCGGGAGGACAGATACGCAGTATTTT.

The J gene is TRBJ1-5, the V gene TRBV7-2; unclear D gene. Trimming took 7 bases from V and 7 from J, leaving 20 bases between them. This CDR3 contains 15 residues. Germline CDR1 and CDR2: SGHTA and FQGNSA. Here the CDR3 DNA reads TGTGCCAGCACCTTCGGCCCGGAGCGGAGGCAGCCCCAGCATTTT. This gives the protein CASTFGPERRQPQHF.

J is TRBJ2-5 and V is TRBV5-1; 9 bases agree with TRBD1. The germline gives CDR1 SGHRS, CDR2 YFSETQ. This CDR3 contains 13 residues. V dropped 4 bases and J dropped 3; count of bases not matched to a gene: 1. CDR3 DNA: TGCGCCAGCAGCAGGACAGGGGAAGAGACCCAGTACTTC. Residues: CASSRTGEETQYF. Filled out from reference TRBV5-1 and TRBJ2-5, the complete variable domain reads KAGVTQTPRYLIKTRGQQVTLSCSPISGHRSVSWYQQTPGQGLQFLFEYFSETQRNKGNFPGRFSGRQFSNSRSEMNVSTLELGDSALYLCASSRTGEETQYFGPGTRLLVL.

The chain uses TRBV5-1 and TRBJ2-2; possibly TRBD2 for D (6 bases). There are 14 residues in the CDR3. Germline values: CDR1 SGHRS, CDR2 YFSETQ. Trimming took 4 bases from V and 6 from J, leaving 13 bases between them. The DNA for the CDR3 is TGCGCCAGCAGCGCCGGGACTGAGGCCGGGGAGCTGTTTTTT. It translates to CASSAGTEAGELFF.

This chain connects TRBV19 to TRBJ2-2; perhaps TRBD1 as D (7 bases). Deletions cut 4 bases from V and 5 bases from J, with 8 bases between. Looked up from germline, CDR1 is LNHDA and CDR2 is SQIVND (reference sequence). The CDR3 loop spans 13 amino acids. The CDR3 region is CASSTGGTGELFF. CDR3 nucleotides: TGTGCCAGTAGTACAGGGGGGACCGGGGAGCTGTTTTTT.